The present entry profiles one T cell receptor beta chain with its context. This sample was included in a study of T cell responses to AZD1222 COVID-19 vaccine. Deletions cut 11 bases from V and 2 bases from J, with 13 bases between. Germline V gene lookup returns CDR1 MNHEY and CDR2 SVGAGI. This CDR3 is 12 amino acids long. The assay was immunoSEQ multiplex PCR, and TCRdb's table has in-frame clones only and misses some. The table includes around 130,000 clones, around 90% detected once. The material was peripheral blood, obtained on day 0 of MenACWY control vaccination. This clonotype originated in an adult in good health. The genes are TRBV6-5 and TRBJ2-7, with D possibly TRBD2 on 6 matching bases. The CDR3 DNA follows: TGTGCCGGCCGGGACTCCGCCTACGAGCAGTACTTC. Translating it yields CAGRDSAYEQYF.